One sample yielded the 4 T cell receptor beta chains listed below, sequenced in a study of blood T cell repertoires in COVID-19. Sequencing used immunoSEQ multiplex PCR; TCRdb keeps in-frame clones, though not all of them. The repertoire holds some 95,000 clones, approximately 90% seen once, with approximately 4.9% in the top ten. The sample comprised peripheral blood. Receptors were obtained from a man between 65 and 79 years old with acute or convalescent COVID-19.

This clone was seen more than once but under ten times. The chain combines TRBV4-1 with TRBJ2-2; 8 nucleotides match TRBD1. There are 16 residues in the CDR3. Trimming cost V 4 bases and J 0 bases; bases outside gene matches: 4. The V gene's germline CDR1 is MGHRA and CDR2 YSYEKL. The CDR3 loop reads CASSPNRGANTGELFF. The CDR3 bases are TGCGCCAGCAGCCCTAACAGGGGGGCGAACACCGGGGAGCTGTTTTTT.

CDR3 DNA: TGTGCCAGCAGACCTACCACAGGGGCAATTGCCTCCTACGAGCAGTACTTC. Residues: CASRPTTGAIASYEQYF. V gene TRBV28 combines with J gene TRBJ2-7; TRBD1 aligns across 7 bases. The V gene end was trimmed by 6 bases and the J gene end by 0 bases; junction bases not matched to a gene: 14. The CDR3 contains 17 residues. CDR1 and CDR2 from the germline V gene are MDHEN and SYDVKM.

The table lists this clone with a count of one. The J gene is TRBJ2-3, the V gene TRBV5-5; 8 bases are a match to TRBD1. Germline V CDR1 and CDR2: SGHKS, YYEKEE (reference sequence). The CDR3 length is 14 residues. J lost 1 base, V lost 2 bases, and 0 bases had no gene match. CDR3: CASSFRGRTDTQYF. Here the CDR3 DNA reads TGTGCCAGCAGCTTCAGGGGGCGCACAGATACGCAGTATTTT.

The rearrangement joins TRBV7-9 to TRBJ2-7; perhaps TRBD1 as D (5 bases). With 3 bases removed from V and 1 base from J, the gap between germline ends came to 13 bases. Per germline, CDR1 SEHNR and CDR2 FQNEAQ (reference sequence). The CDR3 extends over 15 amino acids. CDR3 in DNA: TGTGCCAGCAGCTTTAATCAGGGTCTGTCCTACGAGCAGTACTTC. This translates into CASSFNQGLSYEQYF.